This T cell receptor (beta chain) was sequenced in a study of T cells in Graves' hyperthyroidism and ophthalmopathy. Study-level results: Researchers found most expanded thyroid clonotypes above 0.001 in blood as well.

TCR beta CDR3 regions were amplified from RNA transcripts. In the first-round RT-PCR of the TCR CDR3, the HTBI primer set was used. TCRdb reprocessed the multiplex PCR reads via MiXCR and lists one record per CDR3 protein. The sample lists hundreds of thousands of distinct CDR3 sequences, about 20% occurring once. For ophthalmopathy patients, the Clinical Activity Score was at least 3 and the NOSPECS grade at least 4; duration was under 3 months. Clinical symptoms, serum thyroxine and TRAb, thyroid ultrasound and orbital computed tomography were used for the diagnoses. Trimming cost V 3 bases and J 6 bases; bases outside gene matches: 4. The CDR3 sequence is 14 residues long. There are many counts of this clonotype. Its antigen is as yet unknown.

The TCR sequence derives from a man aged 35 to 55 with Graves' ophthalmopathy. Source material: blood. The genes are TRBV12-3 or TRBV12-4 and TRBJ1-4, with 7 bases aligning to TRBD1. CDR3 in amino acids: CASSFSQGDEKLFF. The CDR3 nucleotides read TGTGCCAGCAGTTTCAGCCAGGGGGATGAAAAACTGTTTTTT.